The text below deals with one T cell receptor beta chain. Antigen unknown. Per the germline V gene, CDR1 is SGHRS and CDR2 is YFSETQ. V was trimmed by 0 bases and J by 10 bases, leaving 13 bases between them. The CDR3 is 13 residues long. This sample is part of a study of T cell responses to AZD1222 COVID-19 vaccine. Study outcomes and limitations: The repertoires were collected only after the peak T cell response. Breadth and depth of Spike-specific TCRs rose after two AZD1222 doses. Females outnumbered males among donors, who were mostly white British; clonal diversity was possibly underestimated. At baseline, seropositivity was found in only a handful of AZD1222 recipients.

Method: immunoSEQ multiplex PCR; TCRdb's copy keeps in-frame clones and lacks some. The sample consists of around 60,000 clones, roughly 89% of them appearing once. This chain joins TRBV5-1 and TRBJ1-2; D remains unclear. Sequencing used peripheral blood, obtained on day 0 of AZD1222 vaccination. This receptor was obtained from an adult in good health. The CDR3 reads CASSLGGSGFYTF. In nucleotides, the CDR3 is TGCGCCAGCAGCTTGGGTGGGTCTGGATTCTACACCTTC.